These T cell receptor beta chains were read from a single sample in a study of Ad26.COV2.S vaccination and SARS-CoV-2 variants. TCRdb keeps only in-frame clones here, not all; method: immunoSEQ multiplex PCR. The sample includes around 370,000 clones, about 92% of them seen just once. The sequences come from peripheral blood, collected after recovery from COVID-19. The receptors were sampled from a human donor who had recovered from COVID-19. CDR3s include the opening cysteine and the closing phenylalanine or tryptophan. A D gene is named only where the DNA matches it firmly. The size of a clone is reported for some rows only, either as once, few or many, or as a class for expanded clones.

v_call: TRBV6-5; clone_size: NA; j_call: TRBJ1-6; d_call: TRBD1; cdr3_aa: CASRFRDRSPLHF; cdr3_nt: TGTGCCAGCAGATTCCGGGACAGGTCACCCCTCCACTTT
v_call: TRBV7-9; clone_size: NA; j_call: TRBJ2-2; d_call: NA; cdr3_aa: CASSLGGLNTGELFF; cdr3_nt: TGTGCCAGCAGCTTAGGCGGCCTTAACACCGGGGAGCTGTTTTTT
v_call: TRBV7-3; clone_size: NA; j_call: TRBJ2-7; d_call: TRBD2; cdr3_aa: CASSVSGVTYEQYF; cdr3_nt: TGTGCCAGCAGCGTTAGCGGGGTAACCTACGAGCAGTACTTC
v_call: TRBV24-1; clone_size: NA; j_call: TRBJ1-2; d_call: NA; cdr3_aa: CATSEGLNYGYTF; cdr3_nt: TGTGCCACCAGTGAGGGGCTAAACTATGGCTACACCTTC
v_call: TRBV20-1; clone_size: once; j_call: TRBJ1-1; d_call: TRBD1; cdr3_aa: CSARGQGQAFF; cdr3_nt: TGCAGTGCTAGAGGACAGGGCCAAGCTTTCTTT
v_call: TRBV12-3/TRBV12-4; clone_size: NA; j_call: TRBJ1-2; d_call: NA; cdr3_aa: CASSMGESYGYTF; cdr3_nt: TGTGCCAGCAGTATGGGGGAAAGCTATGGCTACACCTTC
v_call: TRBV14; clone_size: NA; j_call: TRBJ1-6; d_call: NA; cdr3_aa: CASSQDPGPPLHF; cdr3_nt: TGTGCCAGCAGCCAAGATCCAGGGCCACCCCTCCACTTT
v_call: TRBV9; clone_size: NA; j_call: TRBJ2-7; d_call: NA; cdr3_aa: CASSVGGVGFGEQYF; cdr3_nt: TGTGCCAGCAGCGTTGGGGGAGTGGGTTTTGGCGAGCAGTACTTC
v_call: TRBV15; clone_size: NA; j_call: TRBJ1-5; d_call: NA; cdr3_aa: CATSRDPPLYRAGQPQHF; cdr3_nt: TGTGCCACCAGCAGAGACCCCCCCCTTTACAGGGCAGGTCAGCCCCAGCATTTT
v_call: TRBV5-6; clone_size: NA; j_call: TRBJ2-4; d_call: NA; cdr3_aa: CASSMGAGRVAKNIQYF; cdr3_nt: TGTGCCAGCAGCATGGGGGCGGGCAGGGTAGCCAAAAACATTCAGTACTTC
v_call: TRBV6-6; clone_size: NA; j_call: TRBJ1-2; d_call: TRBD1; cdr3_aa: CASRSGTELQNYGYTF; cdr3_nt: TGTGCCAGCAGATCCGGGACAGAATTACAGAACTATGGCTACACCTTC
v_call: TRBV7-2; clone_size: NA; j_call: TRBJ1-2; d_call: NA; cdr3_aa: CASSLGSGRSYTF; cdr3_nt: TGTGCCAGCAGCTTAGGGTCTGGCCGGAGCTACACCTTC
v_call: TRBV27; clone_size: NA; j_call: TRBJ2-1; d_call: TRBD1; cdr3_aa: CASSLSRQGARFSYNEQFF; cdr3_nt: TGTGCCAGCAGTTTATCGAGACAGGGGGCCCGGTTTTCGTACAATGAGCAGTTCTTC
v_call: TRBV7-2; clone_size: NA; j_call: TRBJ1-5; d_call: NA; cdr3_aa: CASSLGGAGARQPQHF; cdr3_nt: TGTGCCAGCAGCTTAGGAGGGGCGGGGGCACGGCAGCCCCAGCATTTT
v_call: TRBV9; clone_size: NA; j_call: TRBJ2-2; d_call: TRBD2; cdr3_aa: CASSADNSGGPGGELFF; cdr3_nt: TGTGCCAGCAGCGCCGATAATAGCGGGGGGCCCGGCGGGGAGCTGTTTTTT
v_call: TRBV5-1; clone_size: NA; j_call: TRBJ2-3; d_call: TRBD2; cdr3_aa: CASSFGRGGTDTQYF; cdr3_nt: TGCGCCAGCAGCTTCGGGCGGGGGGGCACAGATACGCAGTATTTT
v_call: TRBV6-1; clone_size: once; j_call: TRBJ1-5; d_call: NA; cdr3_aa: CASSEGGFGLQPQHF; cdr3_nt: TGTGCCAGCAGTGAAGGGGGTTTTGGGCTTCAGCCCCAGCATTTT
v_call: TRBV27; clone_size: NA; j_call: TRBJ1-2; d_call: NA; cdr3_aa: CASSSGTHSYGYTF; cdr3_nt: TGTGCCAGCAGTTCCGGGACACACAGCTATGGCTACACCTTC
v_call: TRBV4-3; clone_size: few; j_call: TRBJ1-2; d_call: TRBD1; cdr3_aa: CASSHSDRALVGYTF; cdr3_nt: TGCGCCAGCAGCCACTCAGACAGGGCATTAGTGGGCTACACCTTC
v_call: TRBV19; clone_size: NA; j_call: TRBJ2-7; d_call: NA; cdr3_aa: CASSIRPVVDYEQYF; cdr3_nt: TGTGCCAGTAGTATACGTCCCGTCGTCGACTACGAGCAGTACTTC
v_call: TRBV7-2; clone_size: NA; j_call: TRBJ2-2; d_call: NA; cdr3_aa: CASSLVGAGSANTGELFF; cdr3_nt: TGTGCCAGCAGCTTAGTGGGCGCGGGGAGCGCGAACACCGGGGAGCTGTTTTTT
v_call: TRBV5-6; clone_size: NA; j_call: TRBJ2-3; d_call: NA; cdr3_aa: CASSSSITGITDTQYF; cdr3_nt: TGTGCCAGCAGCTCATCTATCACAGGTATCACAGATACGCAGTATTTT
v_call: TRBV6-1; clone_size: NA; j_call: TRBJ1-5; d_call: NA; cdr3_aa: CASSEREGTHQPQHF; cdr3_nt: TGTGCCAGCAGTGAAAGGGAAGGGACCCATCAGCCCCAGCATTTT
v_call: TRBV6-5; clone_size: NA; j_call: TRBJ2-1; d_call: NA; cdr3_aa: CASSYGNEQFF; cdr3_nt: TGTGCCAGCAGTTATGGGAATGAGCAGTTCTTC
v_call: TRBV4-1; clone_size: NA; j_call: TRBJ1-2; d_call: TRBD1; cdr3_aa: CASSQGTGRNYGYTF; cdr3_nt: TGCGCCAGCAGCCAAGGGACAGGGAGGAACTATGGCTACACCTTC
v_call: TRBV7-6; clone_size: NA; j_call: TRBJ2-2; d_call: NA; cdr3_aa: CASSSLQGKAGELFF; cdr3_nt: TGTGCCAGCAGCTCGTTACAGGGTAAAGCCGGGGAGCTGTTTTTT
v_call: TRBV10-3; clone_size: NA; j_call: TRBJ2-3; d_call: TRBD2; cdr3_aa: CAISVRLAGSKDTQYF; cdr3_nt: TGTGCCATCAGTGTGAGACTAGCGGGGTCCAAAGATACGCAGTATTTT
v_call: TRBV10-3; clone_size: NA; j_call: TRBJ2-3; d_call: NA; cdr3_aa: CAICPGELATDTQYF; cdr3_nt: TGTGCCATCTGTCCCGGGGAGTTAGCCACAGATACGCAGTATTTT
v_call: TRBV7-2; clone_size: NA; j_call: TRBJ2-2; d_call: NA; cdr3_aa: CARRGGGAGELFF; cdr3_nt: TGTGCCAGACGCGGAGGGGGTGCCGGGGAGCTGTTTTTT
v_call: TRBV5-6; clone_size: NA; j_call: TRBJ2-7; d_call: NA; cdr3_aa: CASSLGGTPYEQYF; cdr3_nt: TGTGCCAGCAGCTTGGGCGGGACACCTTATGAGCAGTACTTC
v_call: TRBV2; clone_size: NA; j_call: TRBJ1-2; d_call: NA; cdr3_aa: CASRSDRGYTF; cdr3_nt: TGTGCCAGCAGGAGCGACAGGGGCTACACCTTC
v_call: TRBV6-1; clone_size: NA; j_call: TRBJ1-1; d_call: NA; cdr3_aa: CASSEPVVGVNTEAFF; cdr3_nt: TGTGCCAGCAGTGAACCAGTCGTGGGGGTGAACACTGAAGCTTTCTTT
v_call: TRBV5-5; clone_size: once; j_call: TRBJ2-7; d_call: TRBD2; cdr3_aa: CASSPAAGGSYEQYF; cdr3_nt: TGTGCCAGCAGCCCGGCGGCGGGGGGGTCCTACGAGCAGTACTTC
v_call: TRBV2; clone_size: NA; j_call: TRBJ2-1; d_call: TRBD2; cdr3_aa: CASRRTSGDHNEQFF; cdr3_nt: TGTGCCAGCAGAAGGACTAGCGGGGATCACAATGAGCAGTTCTTC
v_call: TRBV9; clone_size: NA; j_call: TRBJ2-5; d_call: TRBD1; cdr3_aa: CASSPQGAAETQYF; cdr3_nt: TGTGCCAGCAGCCCACAGGGGGCCGCGGAGACCCAGTACTTC
v_call: TRBV5-1; clone_size: NA; j_call: TRBJ2-5; d_call: TRBD1; cdr3_aa: CASSLRDRGEETQYF; cdr3_nt: TGCGCCAGCAGCTTGAGGGACAGGGGGGAAGAGACCCAGTACTTC
v_call: TRBV7-2; clone_size: NA; j_call: TRBJ2-3; d_call: TRBD1; cdr3_aa: CASSAGTGDYSTDTQYF; cdr3_nt: TGTGCCAGCAGCGCCGGGACAGGGGACTATAGCACAGATACGCAGTATTTT
v_call: TRBV5-5; clone_size: NA; j_call: TRBJ1-5; d_call: NA; cdr3_aa: CASSLTGNQPQHF; cdr3_nt: TGTGCCAGCAGCTTGACGGGGAATCAGCCCCAGCATTTT
v_call: TRBV6-1; clone_size: NA; j_call: TRBJ1-1; d_call: TRBD1; cdr3_aa: CASSARDRGMNTEAFF; cdr3_nt: TGTGCCAGCAGTGCGAGGGACAGGGGGATGAACACTGAAGCTTTCTTT
v_call: TRBV19; clone_size: once; j_call: TRBJ1-1; d_call: TRBD1; cdr3_aa: CASSGRQGMAEAFF; cdr3_nt: TGTGCCAGTAGTGGCCGACAGGGCATGGCTGAAGCTTTCTTT
v_call: TRBV7-8; clone_size: NA; j_call: TRBJ1-2; d_call: TRBD1; cdr3_aa: CASSLEPGTGNLRGYTF; cdr3_nt: TGTGCCAGCAGCTTAGAGCCCGGGACAGGGAATTTGCGCGGCTACACCTTC
v_call: TRBV5-1; clone_size: NA; j_call: TRBJ2-1; d_call: NA; cdr3_aa: CASSRQKPWDEQFF; cdr3_nt: TGCGCCAGCAGCCGTCAGAAACCTTGGGATGAGCAGTTCTTC
v_call: TRBV29-1; clone_size: NA; j_call: TRBJ1-2; d_call: NA; cdr3_aa: CSVEDPLTGGYGYTF; cdr3_nt: TGCAGCGTTGAAGATCCACTGACCGGGGGCTATGGCTACACCTTC
v_call: TRBV19; clone_size: NA; j_call: TRBJ2-2; d_call: TRBD1; cdr3_aa: CASMPGQMNTGELFF; cdr3_nt: TGTGCCAGTATGCCGGGACAGATGAACACCGGGGAGCTGTTTTTT
v_call: TRBV5-1; clone_size: once; j_call: TRBJ1-5; d_call: TRBD1; cdr3_aa: CASSLEGGHNNQPQHF; cdr3_nt: TGCGCCAGCAGCTTGGAAGGGGGCCACAACAATCAGCCCCAGCATTTT
v_call: TRBV2; clone_size: once; j_call: TRBJ1-1; d_call: NA; cdr3_aa: CASRRQAVAKNTEAFF; cdr3_nt: TGTGCCAGCAGAAGACAGGCCGTGGCCAAGAACACTGAAGCTTTCTTT
v_call: TRBV7-9; clone_size: NA; j_call: TRBJ2-2; d_call: NA; cdr3_aa: CASSLAGARNTGELFF; cdr3_nt: TGTGCCAGCAGCTTAGCAGGGGCGAGGAACACCGGGGAGCTGTTTTTT
v_call: TRBV19; clone_size: NA; j_call: TRBJ2-7; d_call: TRBD1; cdr3_aa: CASSVRPGQGSYEQYF; cdr3_nt: TGTGCCAGTAGTGTAAGACCGGGACAGGGTTCCTACGAGCAGTACTTC
v_call: TRBV4-1; clone_size: NA; j_call: TRBJ1-5; d_call: NA; cdr3_aa: CASSLRGTTGQPQHF; cdr3_nt: TGCGCCAGCAGCCTAAGAGGCACGACGGGCCAGCCCCAGCATTTT
v_call: TRBV6-5; clone_size: NA; j_call: TRBJ1-2; d_call: NA; cdr3_aa: CASSPDSYGYTF; cdr3_nt: TGTGCCAGCAGCCCGGACTCCTATGGCTACACCTTC
v_call: TRBV19; clone_size: NA; j_call: TRBJ1-6; d_call: NA; cdr3_aa: CASSPGWNSYNSPLHF; cdr3_nt: TGTGCCAGTAGCCCTGGTTGGAACTCCTATAATTCACCCCTCCACTTT
v_call: TRBV7-9; clone_size: NA; j_call: TRBJ2-1; d_call: NA; cdr3_aa: CASSLGGYEQFF; cdr3_nt: TGTGCCAGCAGCTTAGGGGGCTATGAGCAGTTCTTC
v_call: TRBV14; clone_size: once; j_call: TRBJ2-3; d_call: NA; cdr3_aa: CASSQDAGASTDTQYF; cdr3_nt: TGTGCCAGCAGCCAAGATGCGGGCGCTAGCACAGATACGCAGTATTTT
v_call: TRBV7-9; clone_size: few; j_call: TRBJ1-5; d_call: TRBD1; cdr3_aa: CASSARTGINSNQPQHF; cdr3_nt: TGTGCCAGCAGCGCCCGGACAGGGATCAATAGCAATCAGCCCCAGCATTTT
v_call: TRBV11-2; clone_size: NA; j_call: TRBJ2-1; d_call: TRBD1; cdr3_aa: CASSPTGGDEQFF; cdr3_nt: TGTGCCAGCAGTCCCACAGGGGGAGATGAGCAGTTCTTC